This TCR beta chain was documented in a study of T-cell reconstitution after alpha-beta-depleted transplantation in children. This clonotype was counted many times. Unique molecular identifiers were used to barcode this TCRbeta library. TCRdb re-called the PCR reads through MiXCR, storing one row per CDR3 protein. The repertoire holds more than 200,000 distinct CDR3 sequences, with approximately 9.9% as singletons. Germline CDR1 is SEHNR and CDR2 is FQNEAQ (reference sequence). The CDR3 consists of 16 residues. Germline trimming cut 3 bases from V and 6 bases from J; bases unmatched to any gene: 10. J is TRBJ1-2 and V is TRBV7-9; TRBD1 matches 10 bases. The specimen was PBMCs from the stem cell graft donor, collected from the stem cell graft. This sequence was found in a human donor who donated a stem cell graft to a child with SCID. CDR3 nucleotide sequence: TGTGCCAGCAGCTTGGGGACAGGGGTCGGATTAGATGGCTACACCTTC. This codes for CASSLGTGVGLDGYTF.